The 20 T cell receptor beta chains in this list originate from one sample, sequenced in a study of OX40 agonist ivuxolimab in advanced cancers. Produced via immunoSEQ multiplex PCR; TCRdb's table is partial and in-frame only. In the table there are 69,000 or so clones, 75% to 90% of which are singletons. The sample in question was CD4+ or CD8+ T cells sorted from blood, obtained in a trial of the OX40 agonist ivuxolimab. These receptor sequences come from an adult with an advanced solid tumor such as melanoma, head and neck, liver or kidney cancer.

The genes are TRBV9 and TRBJ1-1; 12 bases are a match to TRBD1. The CDR3 is made up of 16 amino acids. Trimming at V came to 4 bases and at J to 0 bases, leaving 4 bases not matched to a gene. CDR1 is SGDLS, CDR2 YYNGEE, per germline. The CDR3 region is CASSPRDRGLNTEAFF. The CDR3 nucleotides read TGTGCCAGCAGCCCCCGGGACAGGGGGCTGAACACTGAAGCTTTCTTT.

This chain connects TRBV4-3 to TRBJ1-1, with D maybe TRBD1 (5 bases). The ends were cut back, 0 bases at V and 8 bases at J, with 13 bases in the middle. The germline V gene has CDR1 LGHNA and CDR2 YSLEER. This CDR3 is built from 14 residues. CDR3: CASSQDSRGLEAFF. In DNA, the CDR3 is TGCGCCAGCAGCCAAGATTCGAGGGGTTTGGAAGCTTTCTTT.

The rearrangement uses TRBV4-3 and TRBJ2-7; possibly TRBD2 for D (6 bases). Per the germline V gene, CDR1 is LGHNA and CDR2 is YSLEER. V gave up 0 bases and J gave up 4 bases, with 13 bases separating them. The CDR3 loop spans 15 amino acids. CDR3 region: CASSQDRGLRYEQYF. For the CDR3, the DNA is TGCGCCAGCAGCCAAGATAGGGGACTTCGTTACGAGCAGTACTTC.

A single count supports this clone. J is TRBJ2-7 and V is TRBV7-8; D is possibly TRBD2 (6 bases). CDR1 is SGHVS, CDR2 FQNEAQ, per germline. Trimming removed 5 bases from V and 4 bases from J, with 15 bases in between. The length of the CDR3 is 14 residues. CDR3 sequence: CASSTGGSGYEQYF. In DNA form, the CDR3 reads TGTGCCAGCAGCACCGGAGGAAGCGGGTACGAGCAGTACTTC.

The CDR3 DNA is TGTGCCAGCAGCGTAGAAAGCACAGGGCACTCCTACGAGCAGTACTTC. Its translation: CASSVESTGHSYEQYF. This chain connects TRBV9 to TRBJ2-7; TRBD1 might be the D (6 bases). Germline V gene sequence: CDR1 SGDLS, CDR2 YYNGEE. V lost 0 bases and J 0 bases, leaving 13 bases between the germline ends. The CDR3 runs to 16 residues.

The chain recombines TRBV27 with TRBJ1-1, with 8 bases aligning to TRBD1. V lost 3 bases to trimming and J lost 6 bases; unmatched junction nucleotides: 6. The CDR3 extends over 14 amino acids. Germline CDR1 is MNHEY and CDR2 is SMNVEV (reference sequence). In nucleotides, the CDR3 is TGTGCCAGCAGTTTTTTCCAGGGGGCCGCTGAAGCTTTCTTT. The encoded protein is CASSFFQGAAEAFF.

V is TRBV7-6 and J is TRBJ1-1; no definite D call. V gave up 5 bases and J gave up 0 bases, with 13 bases separating them. This CDR3 contains 15 residues. In germline, CDR1 is SGHVS, CDR2 FNYEAQ. The chain's CDR3 is CASSPRLGLNTEAFF. As DNA, the CDR3 is TGTGCCAGCAGCCCCCGTCTCGGTTTGAACACTGAAGCTTTCTTT.

The chain recombines TRBV5-6 with TRBJ2-1; 9 bases line up with TRBD2. Trimming took 1 base from V and 4 from J; bases not matched to a gene: 9. The germline V gene encodes CDR1 SGHDT and CDR2 YYEEEE. The CDR3 length is 17 residues. The CDR3: CASSLLGGRGGYNEQFF. The CDR3, as DNA: TGTGCCAGCAGCTTGCTCGGCGGGCGGGGGGGTTACAATGAGCAGTTCTTC.

The J gene is TRBJ1-1, the V gene TRBV4-1; D not certain. Germline CDR1 and CDR2: MGHRA and YSYEKL. Trimming pared 4 bases from V and 4 bases from J, leaving 13 bases between. The CDR3 is made up of 14 amino acids. The CDR3 is CASSPPRVGTEAFF. DNA of the CDR3: TGCGCCAGCAGCCCCCCGAGGGTGGGCACTGAAGCTTTCTTT.

V is TRBV6-5 and J is TRBJ1-2, with 7 bases identical to TRBD1. The length of the CDR3 is 16 residues. V shed 2 bases, J shed 6 bases, and the junction held 12 bases outside the gene matches. CDR1 is MNHEY, CDR2 SVGAGI, per germline. CDR3 nucleotide sequence: TGTGCCAGCAGTTACGTAGGGGGCGTATCGGGGAATGGCTACACCTTC. Protein product: CASSYVGGVSGNGYTF.

As to this clone: The germline gene is not matched at one end of the junction; a read error may be the cause. The chain uses TRBV6-5 and TRBJ2-7, with D unclear. The CDR3 extends over 13 amino acids. The germline gives CDR1 MNHEY, CDR2 SVGAGI. Here the CDR3 reads CASSYSLNGEQYF. The CDR3 coding sequence is TGTGCCAGCAGCTACTCCCTAAATGGCGAGCAGTACTTC.

This clone was picked up one time. The rearrangement joins TRBV28 to TRBJ1-5, with D uncertain. The CDR3 is 15 amino acids. The V end lost 4 bases, the J end lost 0 bases, and 10 bases lay between the germline ends. Germline V gene sequence: CDR1 MDHEN, CDR2 SYDVKM. The CDR3 loop is CASSSGSYSNQPQHF. In DNA form, the CDR3 reads TGTGCCAGCAGTTCTGGGTCGTATAGCAATCAGCCCCAGCATTTT.

V and J are TRBV6-6 and TRBJ2-7; the D is unclear. Germline CDR1 and CDR2: MNHNY and SVGAGI (reference sequence). The V gene lost 1 base and the J gene lost 2 bases, with 3 bases spanning the gap. The CDR3 is 12 residues long. The DNA of the CDR3 is TGTGCCAGCAGTTACTTAACCTACGAGCAGTACTTC. Protein: CASSYLTYEQYF.

The chain combines TRBV5-4 with TRBJ2-1; D ambiguous. V was pared by 0 bases and J by 13 bases, with 8 bases between. Germline values: CDR1 SGHNT, CDR2 YYREEE (reference sequence). The CDR3 consists of 11 residues. The CDR3 here is CASSLVGAQFF. CDR3 bases: TGTGCCAGCAGCTTGGTAGGAGCCCAGTTCTTC. The whole variable domain, remainder taken from reference TRBV5-4 and TRBJ2-1, is ETGVTQSPTHLIKTRGQQVTLRCSSQSGHNTVSWYQQALGQGPQFIFQYYREEENGRGNFPPRFSGLQFPNYSSELNVNALELDDSALYLCASSLVGAQFFGPGTRLTVL.

V and J are TRBV4-2 and TRBJ1-2; 8 bases align to TRBD1. With V trimmed by 3 bases and J by 5 bases, 5 bases remained unmatched. Germline V gene data show CDR1 as LGHNA and CDR2 as YNFKEQ. This CDR3 has 14 residues. CDR3 amino acids: CASSQGRGLYGYTF. CDR3 sequence (DNA): TGTGCCAGCAGCCAGGGCAGGGGGCTGTATGGCTACACCTTC.

The rearrangement links TRBV7-9 to TRBJ2-7; D might be TRBD2 (5 bases). V lost 3 bases and J lost 1, with 10 bases in between. Germline-derived CDR1 and CDR2 are SEHNR and FQNEAQ (reference sequence). The CDR3 extends over 14 amino acids. The CDR3 loop reads CASSFPGVSYEQYF. The CDR3 DNA follows: TGTGCCAGCAGCTTTCCCGGGGTTTCCTACGAGCAGTACTTC.

This rearrangement joins TRBV2 to TRBJ2-1; 8 nucleotides align to TRBD2. V gave up 6 bases and J gave up 8 bases; unmatched junction bases: 15. Germline CDR1 is SNHLY and CDR2 is FYNNEI. The CDR3 has 16 residues. CDR3 coding DNA: TGTGCCAGCAGAAACGAACCGGGACTAGTCTCGCATGAGCAGTTCTTC. It translates to CASRNEPGLVSHEQFF.

V usage is TRBV4-3 and J usage is TRBJ2-7, with a tentative D call TRBD1 (5 bases). V lost 4 bases to trimming and J lost 1 base, with 11 bases between them. Germline V gene lookup returns CDR1 LGHNA and CDR2 YSLEER. This CDR3 region has 14 residues. The CDR3 is CASSRHRTSYEQYF. In nucleotides, the CDR3 is TGCGCCAGCAGCCGCCACAGGACGTCCTACGAGCAGTACTTC.

The J gene is TRBJ2-2, the V gene TRBV27; D unclear. The CDR3 has 13 amino acids. Trimming cost V 10 bases and J 0 bases, with 9 bases left between them. The germline V gene has CDR1 MNHEY and CDR2 SMNVEV (reference sequence). CDR3 amino acids: CATGFANTGELFF. The CDR3 DNA reads TGTGCCACCGGATTCGCGAACACCGGGGAGCTGTTTTTT.

The V call is TRBV29-1, the J call TRBJ2-3; 15 nucleotides match TRBD2. V shed 2 bases, J shed 5 bases, and the junction held 2 bases outside the gene matches. The CDR3 contains 15 residues. Per the germline V gene, CDR1 is SQVTM and CDR2 is ANQGSEA. CDR3 region: CSVERTSGRGDTQYF. Written as DNA, the CDR3 is TGCAGCGTTGAAAGGACTAGCGGGAGGGGAGATACGCAGTATTTT.